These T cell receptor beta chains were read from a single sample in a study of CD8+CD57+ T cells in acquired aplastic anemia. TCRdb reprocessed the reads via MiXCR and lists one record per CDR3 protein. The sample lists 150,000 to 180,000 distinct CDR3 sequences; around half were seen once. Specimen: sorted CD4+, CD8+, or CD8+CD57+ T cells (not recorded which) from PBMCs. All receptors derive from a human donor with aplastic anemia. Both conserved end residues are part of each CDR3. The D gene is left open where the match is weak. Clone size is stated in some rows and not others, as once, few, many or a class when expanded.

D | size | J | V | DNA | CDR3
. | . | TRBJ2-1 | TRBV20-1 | TGCAGTGCTGACGGGACCACCAATGAGCAGTTCTTC | CSADGTTNEQFF
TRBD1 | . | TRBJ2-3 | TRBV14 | TGTGCCAGCAGCCAACGAGGGACAGGTACAGATACGCAGTATTTT | CASSQRGTGTDTQYF
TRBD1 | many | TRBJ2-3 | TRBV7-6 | TGTGCCAGCAGCTTAGGGGGACAGGGGGCAGATACGCAGTATTTT | CASSLGGQGADTQYF
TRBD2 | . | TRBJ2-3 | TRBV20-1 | TGCAGTACCGACGGGACTAGCGTTTCAGATACGCAGTATTTT | CSTDGTSVSDTQYF
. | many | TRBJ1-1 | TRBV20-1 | TGCAGTGCTAGAGATCAAGTGACACGGGTGGACACTGAAGCTTTCTTT | CSARDQVTRVDTEAFF
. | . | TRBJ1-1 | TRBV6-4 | TGTGCCAGCAGTGACAGTGTTGAAGCTTTCTTT | CASSDSVEAFF
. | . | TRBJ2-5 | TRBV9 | TGTGCCAGCAGAACCCGCCTTGGAACGGAGGCCCAGTACTTC | CASRTRLGTEAQYF
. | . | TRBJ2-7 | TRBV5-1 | TGCGCCAGCAGCTTGGCCAGGGGGAGCGGGGTGCACGAGCAGTACTTC | CASSLARGSGVHEQYF
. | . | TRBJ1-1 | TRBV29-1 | TGCAGCGTTGAATATGGGACCCTTTTGGACACTGAAGCTTTCTTT | CSVEYGTLLDTEAFF
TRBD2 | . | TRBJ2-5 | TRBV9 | TGTGCCAGCAGCGACCGACCCCGGGGGGAGGGAGAGACCCAGTACTTC | CASSDRPRGEGETQYF
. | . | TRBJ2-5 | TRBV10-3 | TGTGCCATCAGTGAAGGAGGAGATCAAGAGACCCAGTACTTC | CAISEGGDQETQYF
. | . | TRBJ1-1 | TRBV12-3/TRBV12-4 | TGTGCCAGCAGTCCAACACCGAACACTGAAGCTTTCTTT | CASSPTPNTEAFF
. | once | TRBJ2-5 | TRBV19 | TGTGCCAGTAGTATATCGGTCCAAGAGACCCAGTACTTC | CASSISVQETQYF
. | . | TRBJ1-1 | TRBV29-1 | TGCAGCGCCCTAGGGCTAGCGGGTGGTACTGAAGCTTTCTTT | CSALGLAGGTEAFF
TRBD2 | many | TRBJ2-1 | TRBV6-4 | TGTGCCAGCAGTGAAACTAGCGGGGGTGTGGATGAGCAGTTCTTC | CASSETSGGVDEQFF
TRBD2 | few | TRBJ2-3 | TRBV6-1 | TGTGCCACGCGGGGGGGGCCCGCAGATACGCAGTATTTT | CATRGGPADTQYF
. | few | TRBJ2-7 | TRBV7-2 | TGTGCCAGCAGCTCCCGTGCCAGCTCCTACGAGCAGTACTTC | CASSSRASSYEQYF
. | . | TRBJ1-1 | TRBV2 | TGTGCCAGCAGTGATAGGGGCCTTGGGGCTTTCTTT | CASSDRGLGAFF
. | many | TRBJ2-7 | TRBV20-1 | TGCAGTGCCAGACAGGTGAGGAGCTCCTACGAGCAGTACTTC | CSARQVRSSYEQYF
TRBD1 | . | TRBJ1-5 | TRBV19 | TGTGCCAGTAGTTGGCAGGGGGGGAATCAGCCCCAGCATTTT | CASSWQGGNQPQHF
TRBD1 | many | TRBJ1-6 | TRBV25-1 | TGTGCCAGCAGGGGGACAGGGTGGTCACCCCTCCACTTT | CASRGTGWSPLHF